This T cell receptor (beta chain) was identified in a study of blood T cell repertoires in COVID-19. About the study: Samples of COVID-19 (acute and convalescent) were obtained from the United States, Italy and Spain. PBMCs, B-cell-depleted T cells, or T cells provided the cDNA or gDNA that made up the material.

Original processing notes: Scientists estimated how many nucleated cells there were by amplifying reference gene primers. Sequencing used immunoSEQ multiplex PCR; TCRdb keeps in-frame clones, though not all of them. The D gene and trimming were derived from the DNA, and the V and J assignments and clone size from that table. The repertoire has some 170,000 clones, 80% to 90% of them found once; the top ten carry around 13%. Followed over time, Seattle patients had been enrolled while infection was active. The CDR3 is 14 residues long. J was trimmed by 4 bases and V by 2 bases; bases with no gene match: 7. Germline lookup yields CDR1 GTSNPN and CDR2 SVGIG (reference sequence).

The receptor was isolated from a woman in her 70s with COVID-19, enrolled during active disease. This chain joins TRBV30 and TRBJ2-7, with 8 bases identical to TRBD1. Source material: peripheral blood. The CDR3 protein is CAWSLGTGDYEQYF. DNA for the CDR3: TGTGCCTGGAGTCTGGGGACAGGCGATTACGAGCAGTACTTC.